This T cell receptor beta chain was documented in a study of identical twins. This clonotype was found many times. V shed 7 bases and J 5 bases; nucleotides not matched to a gene: 0. Germline V lookup: CDR1 SQVTM, CDR2 ANQGSEA. CDR3 length: 11 amino acids. TCRdb ran MiXCR on the 5' RACE reads and lists one entry per CDR3 protein. The data contain around 250,000 distinct CDR3 sequences, approximately 8.6% of them singletons. The sample also formed part of further work on yellow fever vaccine responses in identical twins.

The sequence derives from a woman under 30 in good health. This chain links TRBV29-1 with TRBJ2-2, with 8 bases matching TRBD1. What was sequenced was CD8+ T cells sorted from blood. CDR3: CSGTGTGELFF. For the CDR3, the DNA is TGCAGCGGGACAGGGACCGGGGAGCTGTTTTTT.